The 7 T cell receptor beta chains reported below all come from one sample, sequenced in a study of blood T cells in healthy people across ages (dated by TCRdb to between 2014 and 2017). To prepare the library, 5' RACE was applied. TCRdb shows the sequencer as Illumina HiSeq 2500. The second PCR ran for about 6 to 11 cycles and used a J-beta primer mix along with a sample-barcoded 5' primer. TCRdb trimmed public reads at Q25 via fastp, called clones via MiXCR and kept in-frame beta chains. Each CDR3 protein gets just one entry, which takes the most common genes and DNA from the rows behind it. The sample table records 710,000 or so distinct CDR3 sequences; about 30% of these occur just once. The top ten hold 15% of the sample. The sample consisted of blood. These receptors were taken from a woman over 75 in good health. Donor details come from another sample of the same person, matched by shared clones.

This clonotype was seen more than once but under ten times. The V gene is TRBV7-8, the J gene TRBJ2-2; unclear D gene. CDR1 and CDR2 (germline): SGHVS, FQNEAQ. V was cut by 1 base and J by 7 bases, with 4 bases left in between. The CDR3 extends over 12 amino acids. The CDR3 protein is CASSLDHGELFF. DNA for the CDR3: TGTGCCAGCAGCTTAGACCACGGGGAGCTGTTTTTT.

In the case of this clonotype: A much larger clone lies one base from this, so it may be a read error. The chain uses TRBV6-2 or TRBV6-3 and TRBJ2-1, with D perhaps matching TRBD1 (5 bases). Trimming took 7 bases from V and 6 from J, leaving 13 bases between them. The germline gives CDR1 MNHEY, CDR2 SVGEGT. This CDR3 is 13 amino acids long. CDR3 DNA sequence: TGTGCCAGCAACTTGGACAACGGCAATGAGCAGTTCTTC. Translation: CASNLDNGNEQFF.

The chain joins TRBV20-1 to TRBJ1-6; 12 bases align to TRBD1. CDR3 length: 14 residues. CDR1 and CDR2 from the germline V gene are DFQATT and SNEGSKA (reference sequence). Here the CDR3 reads CSFSGTGGVSPLHF. The CDR3 coding sequence is TGCAGCTTTTCAGGGACAGGGGGCGTTTCACCCCTCCACTTT.

This chain uses TRBV5-6 with TRBJ1-1; D remains unclear. Trimming shortened V by 7 bases and J by 8 bases, and 24 bases separated the two germline ends. The CDR3 has 15 amino acids. Germline lookup yields CDR1 SGHDT and CDR2 YYEEEE. CDR3: CASSLEDPFGTEAFF. The CDR3 coding sequence is TGTGCCAGCTCCCTAGAGGACCCGTTTGGCACCGAAGCTTTCTTT. The full variable domain, its missing parts supplied by reference TRBV5-6 and TRBJ1-1, is DAGVTQSPTHLIKTRGQQVTLRCSPKSGHDTVSWYQQALGQGPQFIFQYYEEEERQRGNFPDRFSGHQFPNYSSELNVNALLLGDSALYLCASSLEDPFGTEAFFGQGTRLTVV.

This clonotype has a count of ten or more. The chain couples TRBV5-1 to TRBJ2-7; D perhaps matches TRBD1 (6 bases). The CDR3 totals 14 residues. The germline CDR1 and CDR2 sequences are SGHRS and YFSETQ. Trimming left V 2 bases short and J 0 bases short, with 9 bases between. The CDR3 DNA follows: TGCGCCAGCAGCTTTCGACAGGCCTCCTACGAGCAGTACTTC. Translated: CASSFRQASYEQYF.

On this clonotype itself: Being one base from a much bigger clone, this may be a read error. V is TRBV25-1 and J is TRBJ1-6; D is uncertain. The germline V gene has CDR1 MGHDK and CDR2 SYGVNS. CDR3 length: 13 residues. V lost 6 bases and J 10 bases, leaving 13 bases between the germline ends. The CDR3: CASRERRSSPLHF. The CDR3 DNA follows: TGTGCCAGCAGGGAACGCAGGAGCTCACCCCTCCACTTT. Filled out from reference TRBV25-1 and TRBJ1-6, the complete variable domain reads EADIYQTPRYLVIGTGKKITLECSQTMGHDKMYWYQQDPGMELHLIHYSYGVNSTEKGDLSSESTVSRIRTEHFPLTLESARPSHTSQYLCASRERRSSPLHFGNGTRLTVT.

The chain joins TRBV30 to TRBJ1-1; possible D gene TRBD1, 5 bases. Trimming removed 2 bases at V and 1 base at J, with 11 bases between. Looked up from germline, CDR1 is GTSNPN and CDR2 is SVGIG (reference sequence). The CDR3 contains 14 residues. CDR3 protein: CAWSRGGENTEAFF. In DNA, the CDR3 is TGTGCCTGGAGTAGGGGCGGTGAGAACACTGAAGCTTTCTTT.